In its sample, the clone carrying this TCR beta chain was seen many times. The sample originates from a study of T cell repertoires in cytomegalovirus infection. TCRdb ran MiXCR on the reads and lists one entry per CDR3 protein. The sample has some 320,000 distinct CDR3 sequences; 9.5% are singletons. Trimming cost V 1 base and J 6 bases, with 12 bases left between them. This CDR3 contains 14 residues. The germline CDR1 and CDR2 sequences are SGHTA and FQGNSA. The J gene is TRBJ1-2, the V gene TRBV7-2; no reliable D call. The clonotype originates from a human donor in good health (CMV status not recorded). Some clones in this sample may be carry-over from other donors' samples. Sequenced material: PBMCs. Here the CDR3 reads CASSLEWQAHGYTF. The CDR3 coding sequence is TGTGCCAGCAGCTTAGAATGGCAGGCCCATGGCTACACCTTC.